These 22 T cell receptor beta chains originate from one sample sequenced in a study of blood T cell repertoires in COVID-19. The table came from immunoSEQ multiplex PCR; TCRdb's copy has only in-frame clones and leaves some out. The sample lists about 140,000 clones, 84% occurring once. The material sequenced was peripheral blood. Receptors originate from a woman in her fifties or sixties with acute or convalescent COVID-19.

The gene calls are TRBV7-8 and TRBJ2-3; 10 bases line up with TRBD2. The CDR3 length is 15 residues. From germline, CDR1 is SGHVS and CDR2 FQNEAQ. Trimming cost V 5 bases and J 6 bases; bases outside gene matches: 8. CDR3 amino acids: CASSPTLAGLDTQYF. The CDR3 DNA reads as TGTGCCAGCAGCCCTACACTAGCGGGACTCGATACGCAGTATTTT.

The genes are TRBV4-3 and TRBJ1-2; D unresolved. The V and J ends lost 1 base and 4 bases respectively, with 7 bases between them. The CDR3 runs to 13 residues. The germline V gene encodes CDR1 LGHNA and CDR2 YSLEER. The DNA of the CDR3 is TGCGCCAGCAGCCAAGTAATCAGCTATGGCTACACCTTC. This encodes CASSQVISYGYTF.

The J gene is TRBJ1-2, the V gene TRBV27; perhaps TRBD1 as D (6 bases). Trimming shortened V by 2 bases and J by 8 bases, and 12 bases separated the two germline ends. Germline V gene sequence: CDR1 MNHEY, CDR2 SMNVEV (reference sequence). The CDR3 totals 13 residues. The CDR3 DNA is TGTGCCAGCAGTTTAATCCAGGGGCTAGGCTACACCTTC. The encoded protein is CASSLIQGLGYTF.

J is TRBJ2-5 and V is TRBV7-3; D is perhaps TRBD1 (6 bases). The CDR3 sequence is 13 residues long. V was trimmed by 2 bases and J by 5 bases, leaving 9 bases between them. Germline CDR1 SGHTA, CDR2 FQGTGA. For the CDR3, the DNA is TGTGCCAGCAGCTTAGGACAGTCGGAGACCCAGTACTTC. This encodes CASSLGQSETQYF.

CDR3 residues: CASSLSTAGGPRSYNEQFF. CDR3 nucleotides: TGTGCCAGCAGTTTATCGACTGCGGGAGGCCCCCGCTCCTACAATGAGCAGTTCTTC. The V and J genes are TRBV27 and TRBJ2-1; 8 nucleotides match TRBD2. CDR1 MNHEY and CDR2 SMNVEV come from the germline V gene (reference sequence). The CDR3 covers 19 residues. Trimming took 0 bases from V and 0 from J; bases not matched to a gene: 10.

The gene calls are TRBV11-3 and TRBJ2-7, with D maybe TRBD2 (6 bases). Per germline, CDR1 SGHNT and CDR2 YENEEA. The length of the CDR3 is 14 residues. Trimming cost V 5 bases and J 1 base, with 12 bases left between them. The CDR3 region is CASSVGRTSYEQYF. CDR3 DNA sequence: TGTGCCAGCAGCGTGGGGAGGACTTCCTACGAGCAGTACTTC.

The chain employs TRBV27 and TRBJ2-3; 7 nucleotides line up with TRBD2. Per germline, CDR1 MNHEY and CDR2 SMNVEV (reference sequence). This CDR3 contains 11 residues. V lost 4 bases to trimming and J lost 8 bases; unmatched junction nucleotides: 0. The DNA for the CDR3 is TGTGCCAGCAGTTGGGAGGGTACGCAGTATTTT. Encoded protein: CASSWEGTQYF.

V and J are TRBV6-5 and TRBJ1-1; D is perhaps TRBD1 (6 bases). The V end was cut by 9 bases, the J end by 2 bases, with 16 bases between. Germline V gene data show CDR1 as MNHEY and CDR2 as SVGAGI. The CDR3 loop spans 14 amino acids. In nucleotides, the CDR3 is TGTGCCAGTAGGTCCGGGACACCTAACACTGAAGCTTTCTTT. It is translated as CASRSGTPNTEAFF.

CDR3 in DNA: TGTGCCAGCAGTTTACCGGGACAGGGCTCCTACGAGCAGTACTTC. As protein: CASSLPGQGSYEQYF. The chain employs TRBV28 and TRBJ2-7; 9 nucleotides match TRBD1. The J segment lost 0 bases and the V segment lost 2 bases, leaving 2 bases of the junction unmatched. The CDR3 extends over 15 amino acids. The germline CDR1 and CDR2 sequences are MDHEN and SYDVKM.

The chain recombines TRBV30 with TRBJ1-3; D gene ambiguous. Trimming took 0 bases from V and 3 from J, leaving 6 bases between them. Germline-derived CDR1 and CDR2 are GTSNPN and SVGIG (reference sequence). The CDR3 loop spans 13 amino acids. CDR3 nucleotide sequence: TGTGCCTGGAGTGTGAGGGTTGGAAACACCATATATTTT. It yields the protein CAWSVRVGNTIYF.

The V call is TRBV2, the J call TRBJ2-4; 12 nucleotides match TRBD2. This CDR3 spans 16 amino acids. Trimming cost V 8 bases and J 8 bases; bases outside gene matches: 13. CDR1 is SNHLY, CDR2 FYNNEI, per germline. In DNA, the CDR3 is TGTGCCAGCTCCGAGGTACTAGCGGGAGGACGGGACATTCAGTACTTC. It is translated as CASSEVLAGGRDIQYF.

The chain has TRBV7-2 and TRBJ2-4; tentatively, D is TRBD2 (5 bases). V was clipped by 1 base and J by 6 bases, with 13 bases between them. The CDR3 consists of 15 residues. The germline CDR1 and CDR2 sequences are SGHTA and FQGNSA. CDR3 nucleotide sequence: TGTGCCAGCAGCTTAGTCCCCGGGGTGGGAAACATTCAGTACTTC. This gives the protein CASSLVPGVGNIQYF. Filled out from reference TRBV7-2 and TRBJ2-4, the complete variable domain reads GAGVSQSPSNKVTEKGKDVELRCDPISGHTALYWYRQSLGQGLEFLIYFQGNSAPDKSGLPSDRFSAERTGGSVSTLTIQRTQQEDSAVYLCASSLVPGVGNIQYFGAGTRLSVL.

The V and J genes are TRBV28 and TRBJ1-5; the D gene is possibly TRBD1 (5 bases). Trimming stripped 6 bases from V and 2 bases from J, with 14 bases between. This CDR3 is 15 amino acids long. The germline gives CDR1 MDHEN, CDR2 SYDVKM. CDR3 coding DNA: TGTGCCAGCAGCCCTGCAGGGCTACGCAATCAGCCCCAGCATTTT. Its protein product is CASSPAGLRNQPQHF.

This clone appeared once. V and J are TRBV2 and TRBJ2-6; D is possibly TRBD1 (6 bases). Deletions cut 9 bases from V and 1 base from J, with 10 bases between. The CDR3 runs 14 residues. Germline V gene sequence: CDR1 SNHLY, CDR2 FYNNEI. CDR3 residues: CARGRGSGANVLTF. The CDR3 DNA reads as TGTGCCAGGGGCAGGGGATCTGGGGCCAACGTCCTGACTTTC.

The chain employs TRBV7-2 and TRBJ1-1; D possibly corresponds to TRBD1 (5 bases). The length of the CDR3 is 16 residues. Germline V gives CDR1 SGHTA, CDR2 FQGNSA. V was shortened by 6 bases and J by 1 base, with 18 bases between the two germline ends. As DNA, the CDR3 is TGTGCCAGCAGAGACGCGGCAGGGTGGGGGAACACTGAAGCTTTCTTT. Protein sequence: CASRDAAGWGNTEAFF.

The chain links TRBV28 to TRBJ1-1; 7 nucleotides agree with TRBD1. CDR3 length equals 12 residues. Germline V gives CDR1 MDHEN, CDR2 SYDVKM. J lost 5 bases, V lost 6 bases, and 3 bases had no gene match. The CDR3 loop reads CASRPTGTEAFF. The CDR3 DNA reads as TGTGCCAGCAGGCCGACAGGGACTGAAGCTTTCTTT.

The chain recombines TRBV19 with TRBJ1-6, with 8 bases matching TRBD1. With 5 bases clipped from V and 5 bases from J, the junction kept 8 bases outside the gene matches. Germline V gene lookup returns CDR1 LNHDA and CDR2 SQIVND (reference sequence). The length of the CDR3 is 16 residues. CDR3 nucleotides: TGTGCCAGTAGTGCGGACAGGGATTTGAATAATTCACCCCTCCACTTT. It translates to CASSADRDLNNSPLHF. Using reference TRBV19 and TRBJ1-6 for the parts outside the CDR3, the full variable domain is DGGITQSPKYLFRKEGQNVTLSCEQNLNHDAMYWYRQDPGQGLRLIYYSQIVNDFQKGDIAEGYSVSREKKESFPLTVTSAQKNPTAFYLCASSADRDLNNSPLHFGNGTRLTVT.

The CDR3: CASSQPSPATAYGYTF. DNA of the CDR3: TGTGCCAGCAGCCAACCCTCCCCAGCCACAGCCTATGGCTACACCTTC. The chain uses TRBV7-9 and TRBJ1-2; D ambiguous. This CDR3 has 16 amino acids. The V gene lost 5 bases and the J gene lost 4 bases, with 20 bases spanning the gap. The germline V gene encodes CDR1 SEHNR and CDR2 FQNEAQ (reference sequence).

The V gene is TRBV29-1, the J gene TRBJ2-7, with D uncertain. The germline gives CDR1 SQVTM, CDR2 ANQGSEA. This CDR3 has 13 amino acids. The germline V and J ends were trimmed by 4 bases and 2 bases, with 12 bases remaining between them. This CDR3 is CSVVQFPPYEQYF. For the CDR3, the DNA is TGCAGCGTTGTTCAGTTCCCTCCCTACGAGCAGTACTTC.

The rearrangement links TRBV6-6 to TRBJ1-2, with 11 bases aligning to TRBD1. The CDR3 loop spans 15 amino acids. Germline trimming cut 5 bases from V and 3 bases from J; bases unmatched to any gene: 5. Germline CDR1 is MNHNY and CDR2 is SVGAGI (reference sequence). CDR3 in amino acids: CASSLGQGADYGYTF. CDR3 DNA: TGTGCCAGCAGTCTAGGACAGGGGGCCGACTATGGCTACACCTTC.

V is TRBV7-2 and J is TRBJ2-1; tentatively, D is TRBD2 (5 bases). This CDR3 comprises 15 residues. V was clipped by 2 bases and J by 5 bases, with 13 bases between them. Germline lookup yields CDR1 SGHTA and CDR2 FQGNSA. The CDR3 loop is CASSLTSSMNNEQFF. CDR3 in DNA: TGTGCCAGCAGCTTAACTTCTAGCATGAACAATGAGCAGTTCTTC.

The gene calls are TRBV9 and TRBJ2-7; 10 nucleotides align to TRBD1. The ends lost 2 bases at V and 3 bases at J; junction bases unmatched: 5. Germline values: CDR1 SGDLS, CDR2 YYNGEE. This CDR3 contains 15 residues. The CDR3 DNA is TGTGCCAGCAGCGTCGGGACAGGGGTTATCTACGAGCAGTACTTC. Protein sequence: CASSVGTGVIYEQYF.